These 29 T cell receptor beta chains came from one sample sequenced in a study of beta chain features in type 1 diabetes. The sequenced template was cDNA made from the entire isolated RNA. Repertoires were generated with immunoSEQ multiplex PCR, while TCRdb's copy carries only in-frame clones and drops some. Seen here are 150,000 to 160,000 clones, 11% observed once, and the top ten hold approximately 2%. Material: central memory CD4+ T cells from blood. The origin of the receptors is a man younger than 35 in good health.

The rearrangement links TRBV4-3 to TRBJ2-3, with D hard to call. The CDR3 is made up of 15 amino acids. Trimming removed 1 base from V and 4 bases from J, with 12 bases in between. The V gene's germline CDR1 is LGHNA and CDR2 YSLEER. CDR3: CASSQGSRWADTQYF. CDR3 in DNA: TGCGCCAGCAGCCAAGGATCACGGTGGGCAGATACGCAGTATTTT.

The V and J genes are TRBV7-6 and TRBJ2-3; D gene ambiguous. Germline assignment: CDR1 SGHVS and CDR2 FNYEAQ. Trimming cost V 2 bases and J 0 bases, with 6 bases left between them. The CDR3 is 14 residues long. CDR3 in DNA: TGTGCCAGCAGCTTAAGTCCTAGCACAGATACGCAGTATTTT. Amino acid sequence: CASSLSPSTDTQYF.

This clone was seen ten or more times. V gene TRBV28 combines with J gene TRBJ2-5, with 10 bases that match TRBD2. V dropped 5 bases and J dropped 4; count of bases not matched to a gene: 7. The CDR3 spans 15 residues. The germline V gene encodes CDR1 MDHEN and CDR2 SYDVKM. CDR3 sequence: CASSTSGRVRETQYF. The CDR3 DNA is TGTGCCAGCAGTACCAGCGGGAGGGTTCGAGAGACCCAGTACTTC. Using reference TRBV28 and TRBJ2-5 for the parts outside the CDR3, the full variable domain is DVKVTQSSRYLVKRTGEKVFLECVQDMDHENMFWYRQDPGLGLRLIYFSYDVKMKEKGDIPEGYSVSREKKERFSLILESASTNQTSMYLCASSTSGRVRETQYFGPGTRLLVL.

This clone turned up a few times. CDR3 coding DNA: TGTGCCAGCAGCAGAACAGGGCTTCCCCAGCATTTT. It yields the protein CASSRTGLPQHF. The V and J genes are TRBV7-2 and TRBJ1-5; possible D gene TRBD1, 6 bases. The CDR3 has 12 residues. With 5 bases removed from V and 10 bases from J, the gap between germline ends came to 12 bases. Germline V lookup: CDR1 SGHTA, CDR2 FQGNSA.

Only a few counts were recorded for this clone. The CDR3 region is CASSSKRGGRLNEQFF. As DNA, the CDR3 is TGTGCCAGCAGCAGTAAACGCGGTGGGCGGTTGAATGAGCAGTTCTTC. The chain carries TRBV7-2 and TRBJ2-1; D unclear. This CDR3 spans 16 amino acids. V gave up 5 bases and J gave up 7 bases, with 21 bases separating them. Per germline, CDR1 SGHTA and CDR2 FQGNSA.

This clone came up a few times. The CDR3 nucleotides read TGTGCCAGCAGCTGGACGAGCAATGAGCAGTTCTTC. Amino acids: CASSWTSNEQFF. This chain connects TRBV7-2 to TRBJ2-1, with D unresolved. Germline CDR1 SGHTA, CDR2 FQGNSA. Trimming cost V 4 bases and J 6 bases, with 7 bases left between them. This CDR3 has 12 amino acids.

This chain links TRBV5-1 with TRBJ1-2; 10 bases are shared with TRBD1. J lost 6 bases, V lost 4 bases, and 9 bases had no gene match. This CDR3 is built from 15 residues. The V gene's germline CDR1 is SGHRS and CDR2 YFSETQ. For the CDR3, the DNA is TGCGCCAGCAGCGCGGGGGACAGGGGAATTCATGGCTACACCTTC. This encodes CASSAGDRGIHGYTF.

This clone was detected only a few times. The gene calls are TRBV7-2 and TRBJ1-1; unclear D gene. Deletions cut 0 bases from V and 0 bases from J, with 5 bases between. CDR1 and CDR2 (germline): SGHTA, FQGNSA. This CDR3 is 14 amino acids long. The CDR3 bases are TGTGCCAGCAGCTTAGCTCGGGTGAACACTGAAGCTTTCTTT. The encoded protein is CASSLARVNTEAFF.

The chain carries TRBV29-1 and TRBJ2-7; 10 nucleotides match TRBD2. This CDR3 region has 13 residues. Germline-derived CDR1 and CDR2 are SQVTM and ANQGSEA. The V and J ends lost 5 bases and 5 bases, in that order; junction bases with no gene match: 6. The CDR3 DNA is TGCAGCGTTCCTAGCGGGGGAACCCACGAGCAGTACTTC. Protein product: CSVPSGGTHEQYF.

This clone was seen a few times. The V and J genes are TRBV29-1 and TRBJ2-2; TRBD2 matches 10 bases. The V gene's germline CDR1 is SQVTM and CDR2 ANQGSEA. V shed 4 bases and J 3 bases; nucleotides not matched to a gene: 5. CDR3 size: 15 residues. CDR3 region: CSVVAGGRDTGELFF. Here the CDR3 DNA reads TGCAGCGTTGTAGCGGGAGGTAGGGACACCGGGGAGCTGTTTTTT.

This clone was counted a few times. The gene calls are TRBV9 and TRBJ2-1; the match to TRBD2 covers 12 bases. This CDR3 is 16 amino acids long. V lost 4 bases, J lost 4 bases, and 6 bases stayed unmatched. Germline V gene lookup returns CDR1 SGDLS and CDR2 YYNGEE. CDR3 DNA sequence: TGTGCCAGCAGCATGACTAGCGGGGGACGTTACAATGAGCAGTTCTTC. Translating it yields CASSMTSGGRYNEQFF.

This clone was seen a few times. J is TRBJ2-2 and V is TRBV5-1; TRBD1 agrees at 7 bases. The CDR3 has 16 residues. With 0 bases clipped from V and 2 bases from J, the junction kept 4 bases outside the gene matches. Germline V gene sequence: CDR1 SGHRS, CDR2 YFSETQ. The CDR3 sequence is CASSLGRQGNTGELFF. In nucleotides, the CDR3 is TGCGCCAGCAGCTTGGGGAGACAGGGCAACACCGGGGAGCTGTTTTTT.

The chain carries TRBV14 and TRBJ2-1; 10 bases are shared with TRBD2. This CDR3 comprises 17 residues. J was trimmed by 4 bases and V by 4 bases; bases with no gene match: 10. CDR1 and CDR2 from the germline V gene are SGHDN and FVKESK. CDR3 loop: CASSPERRTSGYNEQFF. As DNA, the CDR3 is TGTGCCAGCAGCCCAGAGAGGCGGACTAGCGGATACAATGAGCAGTTCTTC. Supplemented by reference TRBV14 and TRBJ2-1, the full variable domain reads EAGVTQFPSHSVIEKGQTVTLRCDPISGHDNLYWYRRVMGKEIKFLLHFVKESKQDESGMPNNRFLAERTGGTYSTLKVQPAELEDSGVYFCASSPERRTSGYNEQFFGPGTRLTVL.

V gene TRBV6-5 combines with J gene TRBJ2-4; D may be TRBD1 or TRBD2 (5 bases each). Trimming took off 2 bases at V and 8 bases at J, with 16 bases between the two ends. CDR1 and CDR2 (germline): MNHEY, SVGAGI. CDR3 length equals 15 residues. The CDR3 loop is CASSYRQRGEDIQYF. The CDR3 DNA is TGTGCCAGCAGTTACCGCCAGAGGGGAGAGGACATTCAGTACTTC.

This clone was counted many times. Additional DNA sequences in this sample encode the identical CDR3. The V and J genes are TRBV14 and TRBJ2-7; the match to TRBD1 covers 10 bases. Trimming took 3 bases from V and 0 from J; bases not matched to a gene: 5. Looked up from germline, CDR1 is SGHDN and CDR2 is FVKESK. This CDR3 region has 16 residues. The DNA for the CDR3 is TGTGCCAGCAGCCACCGGAGGACAGGGGGCTCCTACGAGCAGTACTTC. Protein sequence: CASSHRRTGGSYEQYF. Together with reference TRBV14 and TRBJ2-7, the CDR3 gives the full variable domain: EAGVTQFPSHSVIEKGQTVTLRCDPISGHDNLYWYRRVMGKEIKFLLHFVKESKQDESGMPNNRFLAERTGGTYSTLKVQPAELEDSGVYFCASSHRRTGGSYEQYFGPGTRLTVT.

This sequence joins TRBV29-1 and TRBJ2-7, with D possibly TRBD1 on 6 matching bases. Trimming left V 4 bases short and J 7 bases short, with 11 bases between. The CDR3 contains 11 residues. Per the germline V gene, CDR1 is SQVTM and CDR2 is ANQGSEA. This CDR3 is CSVGWGQEQYF. CDR3 in DNA: TGCAGCGTTGGGTGGGGGCAAGAGCAGTACTTC.

This clone was observed a handful of times. The chain couples TRBV2 to TRBJ2-7, with D uncertain. Germline V gene sequence: CDR1 SNHLY, CDR2 FYNNEI. V was trimmed by 7 bases and J by 0 bases, leaving 10 bases between them. This CDR3 has 13 residues. The DNA of the CDR3 is TGTGCCAGCACAGGCGACCGCTCCTACGAGCAGTACTTC. Translation gives CASTGDRSYEQYF. Together with reference TRBV2 and TRBJ2-7, the CDR3 gives the full variable domain: EPEVTQTPSHQVTQMGQEVILRCVPISNHLYFYWYRQILGQKVEFLVSFYNNEISEKSEIFDDQFSVERPDGSNFTLKIRSTKLEDSAMYFCASTGDRSYEQYFGPGTRLTVT.

V usage is TRBV6-5 and J usage is TRBJ1-2; D might be TRBD1 (6 bases). V lost 2 bases and J 0 bases, leaving 10 bases between the germline ends. This CDR3 contains 15 residues. Germline loops: CDR1 MNHEY, CDR2 SVGAGI. The CDR3 DNA follows: TGTGCCAGCAGTTACAGGACAGAACCTAACTATGGCTACACCTTC. Translated, it gives CASSYRTEPNYGYTF.

This clone was seen only a few times. A much larger clone sits a single nucleotide away, making a read error possible. The gene calls are TRBV7-9 and TRBJ2-3; D unclear. Germline CDR1 and CDR2: SEHNR and FQNEAQ (reference sequence). Trimming pared 4 bases from V and 2 bases from J, leaving 1 base between. The CDR3 is made up of 11 amino acids. The CDR3 sequence is CASSSTDTQYF. Here the CDR3 DNA reads TGTGCCAGCAGCTCCACAGATACGCAGTATTTT.

This clone showed up just a few times. At the DNA level, this CDR3 is encoded by other sequences in the same sample as well. The chain uses TRBV5-1 and TRBJ2-3; D ambiguous. Germline CDR1 is SGHRS and CDR2 is YFSETQ. V gave up 2 bases and J gave up 0 bases, with 7 bases separating them. The CDR3 runs to 14 residues. For the CDR3, the DNA is TGCGCCAGCAGCTTATCGGGTAGCACAGATACGCAGTATTTT. It yields the protein CASSLSGSTDTQYF.

This rearrangement joins TRBV5-1 to TRBJ2-4, with TRBD1 as a possible D gene (5 bases). CDR1 is SGHRS, CDR2 YFSETQ, per germline. The CDR3 consists of 14 residues. V dropped 3 bases and J dropped 7 bases, with 14 bases sitting between them. The CDR3 nucleotides are TGCGCCAGCAGCTCCCAGGGTGCTGGGAACATTCAGTACTTC. This encodes CASSSQGAGNIQYF.

This clone occurred a few times. V and J are TRBV25-1 and TRBJ1-2; the D gene is possibly TRBD1 (6 bases). Germline loops: CDR1 MGHDK, CDR2 SYGVNS. V was clipped by 5 bases and J by 5 bases, with 9 bases between them. The CDR3 extends over 12 amino acids. DNA of the CDR3: TGTGCCAGCAGTCCTGGGACATATGGCTACACCTTC. Amino acids: CASSPGTYGYTF.

Here the CDR3 reads CASSNSPLGASTDTQYF. For the CDR3, the DNA is TGTGCCAGTAGTAACTCCCCCCTGGGCGCAAGCACAGATACGCAGTATTTT. The chain recombines TRBV19 with TRBJ2-3; D is ambiguous. The length of the CDR3 is 17 residues. The germline gives CDR1 LNHDA, CDR2 SQIVND (reference sequence). Trimming took 4 bases from V and 0 from J, leaving 17 bases between them.

The chain links TRBV9 to TRBJ2-5; 9 bases are shared with TRBD1. J lost 7 bases, V lost 4 bases, and 11 bases had no gene match. Germline CDR1 SGDLS, CDR2 YYNGEE. CDR3 size: 15 residues. This chain's CDR3 is CASSLSPTGGRTQYF. The CDR3 bases are TGTGCCAGCAGCCTCTCCCCTACAGGGGGCAGGACCCAGTACTTC.

This clone was counted between two and nine times. This chain uses TRBV7-9 with TRBJ1-5; D gene uncertain. The CDR3 sequence is 14 residues long. Germline CDR1 is SEHNR and CDR2 is FQNEAQ (reference sequence). The V gene lost 4 bases and the J gene lost 7 bases, with 14 bases spanning the gap. The CDR3 DNA sequence: TGTGCCAGCAGCTCGTCCCAGGCTTACCAGCCCCAGCATTTT. The encoded protein is CASSSSQAYQPQHF. Variable domain in full (rest from reference TRBV7-9 and TRBJ1-5): DTGVSQNPRHKITKRGQNVTFRCDPISEHNRLYWYRQTLGQGPEFLTYFQNEAQLEKSRLLSDRFSAERPKGSFSTLEIQRTEQGDSAMYLCASSSSQAYQPQHFGDGTRLSIL.

Only a few counts were recorded for this clone. The genes are TRBV30 and TRBJ1-5; 9 bases agree with TRBD1. The CDR3 extends over 14 amino acids. The trim removed 2 bases at V and 7 bases at J, leaving 6 bases unmatched. Germline V gene lookup returns CDR1 GTSNPN and CDR2 SVGIG (reference sequence). CDR3 region: CAWSLGQGYQPQHF. The CDR3 region has the DNA TGTGCCTGGAGTCTGGGACAGGGTTACCAGCCCCAGCATTTT.

The sample holds a few counts of this clone. The chain joins TRBV28 to TRBJ1-2, with D possibly TRBD1 on 6 matching bases. The CDR3 runs 14 residues. Trimming removed 3 bases at V and 3 bases at J, with 11 bases between. CDR1 and CDR2 from the germline V gene are MDHEN and SYDVKM. The CDR3 loop reads CASSFRDTYYGYTF. The CDR3 DNA follows: TGTGCCAGCAGTTTCCGGGACACCTACTATGGCTACACCTTC.

The chain recombines TRBV28 with TRBJ2-5; 7 positions match TRBD1. Germline V CDR1 and CDR2: MDHEN, SYDVKM. Unmatched junction bases numbered 10, after V lost 2 bases and J lost 4 bases. This CDR3 has 16 amino acids. The CDR3 nucleotides read TGTGCCAGCAGTTTACCGGACAGGCCTTTGGGAGAGACCCAGTACTTC. As protein: CASSLPDRPLGETQYF. Variable domain in full (rest from reference TRBV28 and TRBJ2-5): DVKVTQSSRYLVKRTGEKVFLECVQDMDHENMFWYRQDPGLGLRLIYFSYDVKMKEKGDIPEGYSVSREKKERFSLILESASTNQTSMYLCASSLPDRPLGETQYFGPGTRLLVL.

This chain uses TRBV19 with TRBJ2-5; perhaps D is TRBD1 or TRBD2 (5 bases each). Germline-derived CDR1 and CDR2 are LNHDA and SQIVND (reference sequence). The CDR3 spans 15 residues. The V end was cut by 2 bases, the J end by 7 bases, with 17 bases between. The CDR3: CASSISERGDGTQYF. The CDR3 DNA is TGTGCCAGTAGTATATCCGAGCGAGGGGACGGGACCCAGTACTTC.